These 32 T cell receptor beta chains share one sample of origin, sequenced in a study of blood T cell repertoires in COVID-19. Measured with immunoSEQ multiplex PCR; TCRdb has only the in-frame clones, and not every one. The table has about 99,000 clones, about 90% seen once. Sequenced material: peripheral blood. These receptors all stem from a man between 50 and 59 years old in a cohort sampled during active COVID-19.

The chain employs TRBV5-4 and TRBJ1-6; weak D call: TRBD1 (6 bases). The CDR3 contains 16 residues. Germline V gene data show CDR1 as SGHNT and CDR2 as YYREEE (reference sequence). V shed 3 bases and J shed 7 bases, with 17 bases lying between them. CDR3 DNA: TGTGCCAGCAGCTGGGGGTCCCAGGGGAGAAATTCACCCCTCCACTTT. This codes for CASSWGSQGRNSPLHF.

This clone has only one observation. The chain carries TRBV6-1 and TRBJ2-7; D may be TRBD2 (6 bases). This CDR3 has 16 residues. Deletions cut 4 bases from V and 7 bases from J, with 23 bases between. Germline CDR1 reads MNHNS; CDR2 reads SASEGT. The CDR3 DNA sequence: TGTGCCAGCAGTGCCCACGAGCGGGTACGTTCGGGGGAGCAGTACGTC. This codes for CASSAHERVRSGEQYV.

This clone was seen just once. The V call is TRBV3-1 (or the pseudogene TRBV3-2), the J call TRBJ2-3; D is undetermined. This CDR3 is built from 16 residues. V lost 0 bases and J 2 bases, leaving 12 bases between the germline ends. Germline values: CDR1 LGHDT, CDR2 YNNKEL (reference sequence). The CDR3 nucleotides read TGTGCCAGCAGCCAAGATTCGGCAGGATACACAGATACGCAGTATTTT. Amino acid sequence: CASSQDSAGYTDTQYF.

This rearrangement joins TRBV7-9 to TRBJ1-1, with D maybe TRBD1 (5 bases). The ends were cut back, 5 bases at V and 6 bases at J, with 28 bases in the middle. The CDR3 sequence is 18 residues long. Germline V CDR1 and CDR2: SEHNR, FQNEAQ (reference sequence). This CDR3 reads CASSPQRQGRSQKPEAFF. For the CDR3, the DNA is TGTGCCAGCAGCCCCCAGAGGCAGGGAAGGAGTCAGAAACCTGAAGCTTTCTTT. The whole variable domain, remainder taken from reference TRBV7-9 and TRBJ1-1, is DTGVSQNPRHKITKRGQNVTFRCDPISEHNRLYWYRQTLGQGPEFLTYFQNEAQLEKSRLLSDRFSAERPKGSFSTLEIQRTEQGDSAMYLCASSPQRQGRSQKPEAFFGQGTRLTVV.

This clone was counted between two and nine times. The chain carries TRBV19 and TRBJ2-2; 8 nucleotides match TRBD1. The CDR3 is 14 amino acids. V shed 4 bases, J shed 6 bases, and the junction held 4 bases outside the gene matches. Germline V gene lookup returns CDR1 LNHDA and CDR2 SQIVND (reference sequence). In DNA, the CDR3 is TGTGCCAGTAGTACCTCACAGGGGGCCGGGGAGCTGTTTTTT. This translates into CASSTSQGAGELFF.

The chain joins TRBV2 to TRBJ1-1, with D perhaps matching TRBD1 (5 bases). Germline lookup yields CDR1 SNHLY and CDR2 FYNNEI. The V gene lost 2 bases and the J gene lost 8 bases, with 6 bases spanning the gap. The CDR3 contains 11 residues. DNA of the CDR3: TGTGCCAGCAGTGAATACAGGGAAGCTTTCTTT. Protein sequence: CASSEYREAFF.

The chain combines TRBV28 with TRBJ2-1; D possibly corresponds to TRBD2 (5 bases). CDR3 length: 12 amino acids. V lost 6 bases and J lost 7, with 10 bases in between. Germline V gives CDR1 MDHEN, CDR2 SYDVKM. The CDR3 protein is CASSATGNEQFF. DNA of the CDR3: TGTGCCAGCAGCGCCACGGGGAATGAGCAGTTCTTC.

This sequence joins TRBV7-9 and TRBJ2-1; weak D call: TRBD1 (6 bases). V was cut by 3 bases and J by 15 bases, with 12 bases left in between. The V gene's germline CDR1 is SEHNR and CDR2 FQNEAQ (reference sequence). CDR3 length: 11 amino acids. The CDR3 sequence is CASSLGDNPFF. The CDR3, as DNA: TGTGCCAGCAGCTTGGGGGACAATCCGTTCTTC.

The V gene is TRBV19, the J gene TRBJ2-1; D is possibly TRBD1 (6 bases). The germline V and J ends were trimmed by 3 bases and 4 bases, with 22 bases remaining between them. CDR1 and CDR2 (germline): LNHDA, SQIVND (reference sequence). The CDR3 loop spans 18 amino acids. The CDR3 is CASSIDRTLFRQYNEQFF. CDR3 coding DNA: TGTGCCAGTAGTATCGACAGGACCCTATTCCGCCAATACAATGAGCAGTTCTTC. The variable domain in full, with the rest retrieved from reference TRBV19 and TRBJ2-1, is DGGITQSPKYLFRKEGQNVTLSCEQNLNHDAMYWYRQDPGQGLRLIYYSQIVNDFQKGDIAEGYSVSREKKESFPLTVTSAQKNPTAFYLCASSIDRTLFRQYNEQFFGPGTRLTVL.

The chain links TRBV5-1 to TRBJ1-1, with D tentatively TRBD1 (6 bases). Germline-derived CDR1 and CDR2 are SGHRS and YFSETQ. The CDR3 spans 15 residues. Trimming stripped 5 bases from V and 0 bases from J, with 14 bases between. The CDR3 nucleotides read TGCGCCAGCAGGGTGGGGGACACCCTGAACACTGAAGCTTTCTTT. As protein: CASRVGDTLNTEAFF.

The chain couples TRBV19 to TRBJ2-5, with a possible D match to TRBD1 (6 bases). The length of the CDR3 is 16 residues. Germline V lookup: CDR1 LNHDA, CDR2 SQIVND (reference sequence). Trimming left V 3 bases short and J 4 bases short, with 18 bases between. The CDR3 DNA reads TGTGCCAGTAGTATGGGGCTCAGGGGAGTTGGAGAGACCCAGTACTTC. This encodes CASSMGLRGVGETQYF.

V is TRBV7-8 and J is TRBJ2-7; no clear D gene. Trimming stripped 3 bases from V and 0 bases from J, with 12 bases between. The CDR3 consists of 15 residues. Germline V gives CDR1 SGHVS, CDR2 FQNEAQ. The DNA for the CDR3 is TGTGCCAGCAGCTTTCGGTCACTTAACTCCTACGAGCAGTACTTC. Translating gives CASSFRSLNSYEQYF.

This clone was seen just once. V is TRBV19 and J is TRBJ2-1; D not resolved. CDR1 is LNHDA, CDR2 SQIVND, per germline (reference sequence). The V end lost 3 bases, the J end lost 9 bases, and 15 bases lay between the germline ends. The CDR3 length is 14 residues. CDR3: CASSIISYGSEQFF. CDR3 DNA: TGTGCCAGTAGTATTATTTCGTATGGTAGTGAGCAGTTCTTC.

The chain uses TRBV5-6 and TRBJ2-7; D possibly corresponds to TRBD1 (6 bases). Trimming took off 1 base at V and 0 bases at J, with 11 bases between the two ends. CDR3 length: 15 amino acids. Germline V gives CDR1 SGHDT, CDR2 YYEEEE. CDR3 in DNA: TGTGCCAGCAGCTTGCCAGGACAGAGCTCCTACGAGCAGTACTTC. Translated: CASSLPGQSSYEQYF.

The rearrangement joins TRBV19 to TRBJ1-6; D is unresolved. V was pared by 7 bases and J by 10 bases, with 17 bases between. Germline CDR1 is LNHDA and CDR2 is SQIVND (reference sequence). The CDR3 loop spans 14 amino acids. The CDR3 DNA reads as TGTGCCAGTACCCCCTCCGGGATGGAATCACCCCTCCACTTT. Residues: CASTPSGMESPLHF. The whole variable domain, remainder taken from reference TRBV19 and TRBJ1-6, is DGGITQSPKYLFRKEGQNVTLSCEQNLNHDAMYWYRQDPGQGLRLIYYSQIVNDFQKGDIAEGYSVSREKKESFPLTVTSAQKNPTAFYLCASTPSGMESPLHFGNGTRLTVT.

This clone was observed a single time. Other DNA sequences in the same sample also yield this CDR3. CDR3 sequence: CSASSGVNQPQHF. The DNA for the CDR3 is TGCAGTGCTAGTTCCGGGGTCAATCAGCCCCAGCATTTT. This chain joins TRBV20-1 and TRBJ1-5; unclear D gene. CDR3 length: 13 amino acids. Trimming left V 3 bases short and J 3 bases short, with 9 bases between. The germline gives CDR1 DFQATT, CDR2 SNEGSKA (reference sequence).

This clone came up once. V usage is TRBV5-6 and J usage is TRBJ1-6, with 9 bases matching TRBD1. In germline, CDR1 is SGHDT, CDR2 YYEEEE. The junction had 4 bases not matched to a gene; V was cut back by 1 base and J by 11 bases. The CDR3 length is 14 residues. The CDR3 nucleotides are TGTGCCAGCAGCTTGAATGACAGGGGGGCACCCCTCCACTTT. Translating gives CASSLNDRGAPLHF.

The chain links TRBV29-1 to TRBJ2-3; the match to TRBD2 covers 11 bases. Germline CDR1 and CDR2: SQVTM and ANQGSEA. Trimming cost V 8 bases and J 2 bases; bases outside gene matches: 6. The CDR3 spans 14 residues. CDR3 DNA: TGCAGCTCAGGACTAGCGGGTTACACAGATACGCAGTATTTT. It yields the protein CSSGLAGYTDTQYF.

The V and J genes are TRBV5-1 and TRBJ2-3, with 12 nucleotides matching TRBD2. The V segment lost 4 bases and the J segment 4 bases; nucleotides outside the gene matches: 7. The CDR3 has 16 residues. Germline V gene sequence: CDR1 SGHRS, CDR2 YFSETQ. CDR3 in amino acids: CASSVLASGGADTQYF. The CDR3 region has the DNA TGCGCCAGCAGCGTTTTGGCTAGCGGGGGGGCAGATACGCAGTATTTT.

J is TRBJ2-6 and V is TRBV19, with a tentative D call TRBD1 (5 bases). The CDR3 is made up of 15 amino acids. The V end was cut by 4 bases, the J end by 0 bases, with 7 bases between. CDR1 and CDR2 (germline): LNHDA, SQIVND (reference sequence). CDR3: CASSKQVSGANVLTF. CDR3 sequence (DNA): TGTGCCAGTAGTAAACAGGTCTCTGGGGCCAACGTCCTGACTTTC.

The chain carries TRBV7-2 and TRBJ2-1, with D unclear. The CDR3 runs to 13 residues. Germline V gene data show CDR1 as SGHTA and CDR2 as FQGNSA. V lost 4 bases and J 2 bases, leaving 6 bases between the germline ends. The CDR3 DNA sequence: TGTGCCAGCAGCTACGGAGCCTACAATGAGCAGTTCTTC. Translated, it gives CASSYGAYNEQFF.

This clone showed up just once. This sequence joins TRBV12-3 or TRBV12-4 and TRBJ1-2, with 7 bases lining up with TRBD1. The trim removed 3 bases at V and 8 bases at J, leaving 6 bases unmatched. The length of the CDR3 is 13 residues. CDR3 bases: TGTGCCAGCAGTTTGTGGCAGGGGGTCGGCTACACCTTC. It codes for CASSLWQGVGYTF.

DNA of the CDR3: TGTGCCAGCAGTGAACGGAATTCACCCCTCCACTTT. It translates to CASSERNSPLHF. The genes are TRBV6-1 and TRBJ1-6; D unclear. The CDR3 has 12 amino acids. V was clipped by 2 bases and J by 7 bases, with 3 bases between them. The germline CDR1 and CDR2 sequences are MNHNS and SASEGT.

The chain joins TRBV7-8 to TRBJ1-5, with D hard to call. The germline V gene has CDR1 SGHVS and CDR2 FQNEAQ. CDR3 size: 15 residues. V was pared by 1 base and J by 4 bases, with 11 bases between. This CDR3 is CASSLGQEVNQPQHF. Here the CDR3 DNA reads TGTGCCAGCAGCTTAGGGCAGGAAGTTAATCAGCCCCAGCATTTT.

This chain connects TRBV28 to TRBJ1-3; 7 bases line up with TRBD1. Germline V gives CDR1 MDHEN, CDR2 SYDVKM. This CDR3 region has 15 residues. The V segment lost 4 bases and the J segment 7 bases; nucleotides outside the gene matches: 10. CDR3 sequence reads: CASSSLDRLENTIYF. The CDR3 DNA is TGTGCCAGCAGTTCCCTGGACAGGTTGGAGAACACCATATATTTT.

The genes are TRBV11-1 and TRBJ1-2; TRBD1 matches 7 bases. Germline CDR1 SGHAT, CDR2 FQDESV (reference sequence). The CDR3 is made up of 14 amino acids. V lost 5 bases and J lost 2; bases outside the gene matches: 5. CDR3 region: CASSPGGFNYGYTF. The DNA for the CDR3 is TGTGCCAGCAGCCCAGGGGGGTTCAACTATGGCTACACCTTC. The complete variable domain, with remaining parts taken from reference TRBV11-1 and TRBJ1-2, reads EAEVAQSPRYKITEKSQAVAFWCDPISGHATLYWYRQILGQGPELLVQFQDESVVDDSQLPKDRFSAERLKGVDSTLKIQPAELGDSAMYLCASSPGGFNYGYTFGSGTRLTVV.

The chain's CDR3 is CASSLARGGPTGELFF. DNA of the CDR3: TGTGCCAGCAGCTTGGCTCGCGGGGGTCCCACCGGGGAGCTGTTTTTT. The gene calls are TRBV5-6 and TRBJ2-2; 7 bases line up with TRBD2. Trimming removed 0 bases from V and 4 bases from J; junction bases left unmatched: 6. Germline assignment: CDR1 SGHDT and CDR2 YYEEEE. This CDR3 region has 16 residues.

The chain links TRBV10-3 to TRBJ1-2; D may be TRBD1 (5 bases). Germline V gives CDR1 ENHRY, CDR2 SYGVKD. The V end lost 7 bases, the J end lost 2 bases, and 17 bases lay between the germline ends. The CDR3 has 15 residues. CDR3: CAITGDGGTNYGYTF. In DNA, the CDR3 is TGTGCCATCACCGGAGATGGAGGGACCAACTATGGCTACACCTTC.

The chain employs TRBV5-8 and TRBJ2-7, with a weak D call TRBD2 (5 bases). The CDR3 contains 13 residues. In germline, CDR1 is SGHTS, CDR2 YDEGEE. The CDR3, as DNA: TGTGCCAGCAGTTTGGTCGGGGTTTACGAGCAGTACGTC. The encoded protein is CASSLVGVYEQYV.

The rearrangement uses TRBV5-1 and TRBJ2-2; 9 bases line up with TRBD2. J gave up 4 bases and V 2 bases, and 3 bases lay outside the gene matches. Germline V CDR1 and CDR2: SGHRS, YFSETQ. The CDR3 totals 15 residues. The CDR3 DNA follows: TGCGCCAGCAGCTTAGGAGCGGGGGGCACCGGGGAGCTGTTTTTT. Translating it yields CASSLGAGGTGELFF. Drawing the rest from reference TRBV5-1 and TRBJ2-2, the complete variable domain is KAGVTQTPRYLIKTRGQQVTLSCSPISGHRSVSWYQQTPGQGLQFLFEYFSETQRNKGNFPGRFSGRQFSNSRSEMNVSTLELGDSALYLCASSLGAGGTGELFFGEGSRLTVL.

This CDR3 is CASSQYRGYSPLHF. The CDR3 DNA sequence: TGTGCCAGCAGCCAGTACAGGGGATATTCACCCCTCCACTTT. The chain couples TRBV3-1 (or the pseudogene TRBV3-2) to TRBJ1-6; 7 bases are a match to TRBD1. Germline V gene sequence: CDR1 LGHDT, CDR2 YNNKEL (reference sequence). The junction had 4 bases not matched to a gene; V was cut back by 3 bases and J by 8 bases. CDR3 size: 14 residues.

The rearrangement uses TRBV7-2 and TRBJ2-5; D uncertain. This CDR3 is 14 amino acids long. The V end lost 2 bases, the J end lost 2 bases, and 9 bases lay between the germline ends. Germline V gene sequence: CDR1 SGHTA, CDR2 FQGNSA. This chain's CDR3 is CASSLPVVQETQYF. For the CDR3, the DNA is TGTGCCAGCAGCTTACCGGTAGTTCAAGAGACCCAGTACTTC.